The 20 T cell receptor beta chains below come from one sample, sequenced in a study of Ad26.COV2.S vaccination and SARS-CoV-2 variants. Described treatment: 15 to 20 received Ad26.COV2.S at low or high dose, single or two shots; five or six received placebo; per-sample allocation not given. Sampling was done on day 63 after the first vaccine or placebo injection. Sequenced by immunoSEQ multiplex PCR; TCRdb stores in-frame clones only, minus some. The table has about 350,000 clones, 80% to 90% seen once; the top ten hold 3% to 4%. The sequencing here drew on peripheral blood, taken in a trial of Ad26.COV2.S vaccine versus placebo. The origin of the receptors is a person between 18 and 65 years old who received the Ad26.COV2.S COVID-19 vaccine or a placebo.

DNA for the CDR3: TGCGCCAGCAGCCAAGATCGTTTTAGGGGCCTGGAGACCCAGTACTTC. It is translated as CASSQDRFRGLETQYF. The J gene is TRBJ2-5, the V gene TRBV4-3; a possible D gene is TRBD1 (5 bases). With 0 bases removed from V and 5 bases from J, the gap between germline ends came to 16 bases. Germline V gives CDR1 LGHNA, CDR2 YSLEER. The CDR3 extends over 16 amino acids.

The table lists this clone with a count of one. J is TRBJ2-1 and V is TRBV30, with D hard to call. Trimming removed 2 bases at V and 7 bases at J, with 6 bases between. Germline V CDR1 and CDR2: GTSNPN, SVGIG (reference sequence). This CDR3 has 11 amino acids. The CDR3 nucleotides are TGTGCCTGGAGTTCCGGGAATGAGCAGTTCTTC. Translating gives CAWSSGNEQFF.

The V call is TRBV15, the J call TRBJ1-2; 8 nucleotides agree with TRBD1. The V segment lost 2 bases and the J segment 4 bases; nucleotides outside the gene matches: 12. The CDR3 loop spans 17 amino acids. Germline lookup yields CDR1 LNHNV and CDR2 YYDKDF (reference sequence). In nucleotides, the CDR3 is TGTGCCACCAGCAGAAACCCTGGACAGGGTCGAGGCTATGGCTACACCTTC. Amino acid sequence: CATSRNPGQGRGYGYTF.

The CDR3 protein is CASSIYFGGDGEKLFF. Written as DNA, the CDR3 is TGTGCCAGTAGTATATATTTCGGAGGGGATGGTGAAAAACTGTTTTTT. The chain links TRBV19 to TRBJ1-4, with D maybe TRBD1 (5 bases). The germline V gene has CDR1 LNHDA and CDR2 SQIVND (reference sequence). This CDR3 region has 16 residues. Between the trimmed V and J ends, which lost 2 bases and 7 bases, there was a span of 17 bases. Looking up the rest from reference TRBV19 and TRBJ1-4 gives the full variable domain: DGGITQSPKYLFRKEGQNVTLSCEQNLNHDAMYWYRQDPGQGLRLIYYSQIVNDFQKGDIAEGYSVSREKKESFPLTVTSAQKNPTAFYLCASSIYFGGDGEKLFFGSGTQLSVL.

In this sample, this clone turned up once. The chain combines TRBV11-2 with TRBJ2-3; no clear D. Germline V gene sequence: CDR1 SGHAT, CDR2 FQNNGV. The CDR3 runs 13 residues. Trimming took off 3 bases at V and 2 bases at J, with 6 bases between the two ends. In DNA, the CDR3 is TGTGCCAGCAGCTTTAGAAACACAGATACGCAGTATTTT. It encodes CASSFRNTDTQYF. The full variable domain, its missing parts supplied by reference TRBV11-2 and TRBJ2-3, is EAGVAQSPRYKIIEKRQSVAFWCNPISGHATLYWYQQILGQGPKLLIQFQNNGVVDDSQLPKDRFSAERLKGVDSTLKIQPAKLEDSAVYLCASSFRNTDTQYFGPGTRLTVL.

J is TRBJ2-7 and V is TRBV10-1, with 8 bases that match TRBD1. Per germline, CDR1 WNHNN and CDR2 SYGVQD (reference sequence). The CDR3 consists of 15 residues. The V gene end was trimmed by 3 bases and the J gene end by 2 bases; junction bases not matched to a gene: 6. The CDR3 region is CASSDTGQDPYEQYF. The CDR3 DNA follows: TGCGCCAGCAGTGACACGGGACAGGACCCCTACGAGCAGTACTTC.

V and J are TRBV7-8 and TRBJ2-3; D remains ambiguous. CDR3 length: 11 residues. CDR1 is SGHVS, CDR2 FQNEAQ, per germline. V lost 5 bases to trimming and J lost 4 bases, with 4 bases between them. The CDR3: CASSIADTQYF. The CDR3 nucleotides are TGTGCCAGCAGCATTGCAGATACGCAGTATTTT. The full variable domain, in which reference TRBV7-8 and TRBJ2-3 provide the parts outside the CDR3, is GAGVSQSPRYKVAKRGQDVALRCDPISGHVSLFWYQQALGQGPEFLTYFQNEAQLDKSGLPSDRFFAERPEGSVSTLKIQRTQQEDSAVYLCASSIADTQYFGPGTRLTVL.

This clone was counted many times. The V and J genes are TRBV11-2 and TRBJ2-7; 8 bases line up with TRBD1. Germline trimming cut 3 bases from V and 5 bases from J; bases unmatched to any gene: 3. Germline-derived CDR1 and CDR2 are SGHAT and FQNNGV. The CDR3 length is 13 residues. CDR3 amino acids: CASSLDRDDEQYF. Written as DNA, the CDR3 is TGTGCCAGCAGCTTGGACAGGGACGACGAGCAGTACTTC.

The CDR3 sequence is CASSRGTSGRTDTQYF. The DNA of the CDR3 is TGTGCCAGCAGCAGGGGGACTAGCGGGAGAACAGATACGCAGTATTTT. This chain joins TRBV5-4 and TRBJ2-3, with 14 bases identical to TRBD2. The CDR3 loop spans 16 amino acids. CDR1 is SGHNT, CDR2 YYREEE, per germline (reference sequence). The V and J ends lost 4 bases and 3 bases, in that order; junction bases with no gene match: 4.

This clone occurred once. The chain carries TRBV7-6 and TRBJ1-3; D gene unclear. Trimming cost V 1 base and J 0 bases, with 7 bases left between them. Germline CDR1 SGHVS, CDR2 FNYEAQ. The CDR3 is 15 residues long. CDR3 amino acids: CASSLGSSSGNTIYF. The CDR3 DNA follows: TGTGCCAGCAGCTTAGGGAGCTCCTCTGGAAACACCATATATTTT.

V usage is TRBV11-2 and J usage is TRBJ1-1; TRBD1 agrees at 11 bases. Germline V gene sequence: CDR1 SGHAT, CDR2 FQNNGV. The CDR3 covers 16 residues. After removal of 1 base from V and 4 bases from J, the junction contained 5 bases not matched to a gene. This CDR3 reads CASSLGTGGLGTEAFF. DNA for the CDR3: TGTGCCAGCAGCTTAGGGACAGGGGGCCTTGGCACTGAAGCTTTCTTT. Based on the CDR3 plus reference TRBV11-2 and TRBJ1-1, the full variable domain is EAGVAQSPRYKIIEKRQSVAFWCNPISGHATLYWYQQILGQGPKLLIQFQNNGVVDDSQLPKDRFSAERLKGVDSTLKIQPAKLEDSAVYLCASSLGTGGLGTEAFFGQGTRLTVV.

V usage is TRBV13 and J usage is TRBJ2-2; 11 bases line up with TRBD2. V shed 1 base, J shed 2 bases, and the junction held 6 bases outside the gene matches. The CDR3 is 18 amino acids. Per germline, CDR1 PRHDT and CDR2 FYEKMQ (reference sequence). Here the CDR3 reads CASSLAPSGGPNTGELFF. The CDR3 DNA reads as TGTGCCAGCAGCTTAGCCCCTAGCGGGGGGCCTAACACCGGGGAGCTGTTTTTT.

There are a few counts of this clone. The gene calls are TRBV7-9 and TRBJ1-6; D possibly corresponds to TRBD1 (5 bases). The V gene's germline CDR1 is SEHNR and CDR2 FQNEAQ (reference sequence). Trimming cost V 6 bases and J 6 bases, with 15 bases left between them. CDR3 size: 15 residues. The CDR3 DNA reads as TGTGCCAGCAGGTCCGGGGCAATTCTTAATTCACCCCTCCACTTT. Amino acids: CASRSGAILNSPLHF.

This clone was picked up one time. CDR3 sequence (DNA): TGTGCCAGCAGGAGACTACCCTCGAACACCGGGGAGCTGTTTTTT. Amino acid sequence: CASRRLPSNTGELFF. The V gene is TRBV6-5, the J gene TRBJ2-2, with D possibly being TRBD2 (5 bases). The CDR3 has 15 residues. CDR1 is MNHEY and CDR2 is SVGAGI in the germline V gene. The ends were cut back, 6 bases at V and 0 bases at J, with 11 bases in the middle.

This clone was seen a single time. The J gene is TRBJ2-5, the V gene TRBV28, with D perhaps matching TRBD2 (6 bases). The germline V gene encodes CDR1 MDHEN and CDR2 SYDVKM. This CDR3 spans 14 amino acids. Deletions cut 6 bases from V and 4 bases from J, with 15 bases between. In DNA, the CDR3 is TGTGCCAGCAGGATCCCCGGGAGATCAGAGACCCAGTACTTC. Its protein product is CASRIPGRSETQYF.

The CDR3 DNA reads TGTGCCAGCAGCTCGGGACACAATAGCAATCAGCCCCAGCATTTT. Translating gives CASSSGHNSNQPQHF. The chain carries TRBV9 and TRBJ1-5; possibly TRBD1 for D (6 bases). V was cut by 4 bases and J by 0 bases, with 11 bases left in between. Germline V gives CDR1 SGDLS, CDR2 YYNGEE. The CDR3 runs 15 residues. Full variable domain (rest looked up from reference TRBV9 and TRBJ1-5): DSGVTQTPKHLITATGQRVTLRCSPRSGDLSVYWYQQSLDQGLQFLIQYYNGEERAKGNILERFSAQQFPDLHSELNLSSLELGDSALYFCASSSGHNSNQPQHFGDGTRLSIL.

V is TRBV28 and J is TRBJ1-6; 12 bases map to TRBD1. Looked up from germline, CDR1 is MDHEN and CDR2 is SYDVKM. With V trimmed by 4 bases and J by 10 bases, 2 bases remained unmatched. The CDR3 sequence is 14 residues long. In DNA form, the CDR3 reads TGTGCCAGCAGTTGGGACAGGGGGCTCTCACCCCTCCACTTT. It yields the protein CASSWDRGLSPLHF.

V gene TRBV30 combines with J gene TRBJ2-5; perhaps TRBD2 as D (6 bases). The CDR3 extends over 14 amino acids. Per germline, CDR1 GTSNPN and CDR2 SVGIG (reference sequence). Trimming stripped 5 bases from V and 2 bases from J, with 15 bases between. This CDR3 is CAWVDIGGQETQYF. Here the CDR3 DNA reads TGTGCCTGGGTAGATATTGGGGGGCAAGAGACCCAGTACTTC.

The rearrangement uses TRBV27 and TRBJ1-1; 9 nucleotides agree with TRBD1. Germline CDR1 is MNHEY and CDR2 is SMNVEV (reference sequence). V lost 5 bases, J lost 1 base, and 5 bases stayed unmatched. The CDR3 consists of 15 residues. CDR3: CASSPHRGPNTEAFF. The CDR3 nucleotides read TGTGCCAGCAGTCCACACAGGGGGCCGAACACTGAAGCTTTCTTT.

In this sample, this clone turned up once. The rearrangement uses TRBV3-1 (or the pseudogene TRBV3-2) and TRBJ2-3; D might be TRBD2 (6 bases). The germline CDR1 and CDR2 sequences are LGHDT and YNNKEL (reference sequence). V lost 5 bases to trimming and J lost 2 bases, with 20 bases between them. This CDR3 spans 17 amino acids. CDR3 sequence (DNA): TGTGCCAGCAGCAGGTCCTTCGGCGGGGTGTCCACAGATACGCAGTATTTT. As protein: CASSRSFGGVSTDTQYF.